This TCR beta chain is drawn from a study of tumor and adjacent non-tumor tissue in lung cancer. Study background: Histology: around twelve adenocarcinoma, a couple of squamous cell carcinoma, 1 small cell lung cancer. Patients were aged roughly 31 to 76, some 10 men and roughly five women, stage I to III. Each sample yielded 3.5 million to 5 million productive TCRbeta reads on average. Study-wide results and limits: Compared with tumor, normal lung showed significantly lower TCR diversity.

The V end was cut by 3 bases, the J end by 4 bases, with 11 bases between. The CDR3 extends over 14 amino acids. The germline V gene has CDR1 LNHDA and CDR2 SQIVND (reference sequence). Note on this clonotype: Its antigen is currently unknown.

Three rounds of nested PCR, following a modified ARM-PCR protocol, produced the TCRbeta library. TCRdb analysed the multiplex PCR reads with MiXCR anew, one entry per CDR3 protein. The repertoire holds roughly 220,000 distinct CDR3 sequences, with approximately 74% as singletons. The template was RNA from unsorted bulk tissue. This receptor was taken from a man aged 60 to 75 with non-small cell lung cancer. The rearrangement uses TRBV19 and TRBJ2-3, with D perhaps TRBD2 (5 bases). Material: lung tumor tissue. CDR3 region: CASSMNIASDTQYF. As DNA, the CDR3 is TGTGCCAGTAGTATGAACATAGCGTCAGATACGCAGTATTTT.